A selection of T cell receptor beta chains follows, all from one sample in a study of post-analysis software for immune sequencing data. TCRdb called the PCR reads again in MiXCR, with one record for every CDR3 protein. This sample yields approximately 660,000 distinct CDR3 sequences, of which approximately 59% are seen a single time; about 11% belongs to the top ten. Sequences were obtained from blood. These receptors were collected from a girl aged 2 to 10 with multiple sclerosis. The conserved cysteine and the conserved F or W are not part of the CDR3 here. Some rows have no size entry. The others give once, few or many, or a class for an expanded clone.

size	V	J	CDR3
-	TRBV12-3/TRBV12-4	TRBJ1-3	ASSSAGMRSGNTIY
-	TRBV6-5	TRBJ2-5	ASSLLGGPDETQY
-	TRBV29-1	TRBJ2-7	SVVGLGQGYEQY
-	TRBV24-1	TRBJ2-3	ATSDDSTDTQY
-	TRBV28	TRBJ2-7	ASSFPRSGSEQY
-	TRBV12-3/TRBV12-4	TRBJ1-6	ASSSPLRQFIDTLH
few	TRBV20-1	TRBJ2-4	SARLELAGAKNIQY
-	TRBV29-1	TRBJ2-1	SVDPGTPNEQF
-	TRBV5-1	TRBJ2-1	ASSLAQGLLNEQF
-	TRBV29-1	TRBJ2-7	SVGRQGAVEQY
-	TRBV27	TRBJ2-1	ASTNLGGSGNEQF
few	TRBV29-1	TRBJ2-1	SGGLAGAGEQF
once	TRBV29-1	-	SAKTLSNEQY
-	TRBV29-1	TRBJ2-7	SVEDPSGSRYEQY
-	TRBV27	TRBJ2-1	ASSYREPSYNEQF
few	TRBV7-2	TRBJ1-2	ASSRGQGYYGYT
-	TRBV12-3/TRBV12-4	-	ASSPRTSGSFQTQY
-	TRBV5-1	TRBJ2-5	ASSLTDGNQETQY
-	TRBV12-3/TRBV12-4	TRBJ2-7	ASSPTGHSGEQY
-	TRBV29-1	TRBJ2-4	SVEGGALAKNIQY
-	TRBV20-1	TRBJ1-1	SAREDGGAGVAF
-	TRBV6-6	TRBJ2-7	ASSYRTDTYEQY
-	TRBV30	TRBJ1-1	AWRKEMNTEAF
-	TRBV4-1	TRBJ2-1	ASSQDRGRDEQF
-	TRBV27	TRBJ2-1	ASGIYEQF
-	TRBV20-1	TRBJ2-5	SASPAGGLGETQY
once	TRBV6-1	TRBJ2-1	ASSPQGLAGGNEQF
few	TRBV12-3/TRBV12-4	TRBJ2-1	ASSLALVPSEGPYNEQF
-	TRBV7-9	TRBJ1-5	ASSLDSHNQPQH
-	TRBV20-1	TRBJ2-3	SAIWPQDQRTQY
-	TRBV5-1	TRBJ2-3	ASSLTGDTDTQY
-	TRBV4-3	TRBJ2-3	ASSQEGGKGTQY
few	TRBV29-1	TRBJ1-1	SVEGQALNTEAF
-	TRBV4-3	TRBJ1-2	ASSGEFRANYGYT
-	TRBV4-1	TRBJ2-1	ASSQEVNRPNEQF
-	TRBV6-2/TRBV6-3	TRBJ2-1	ASSYGLAGYNEQF
-	TRBV29-1	TRBJ2-1	SVEDSAGQSYNEQF
many	TRBV20-1	TRBJ1-2	SARRQGLDYGYT
-	TRBV12-3/TRBV12-4	TRBJ1-1	ASNSWGNTEAF
few	TRBV5-5	TRBJ2-5	ASSLDRGWETQY
few	TRBV6-4	TRBJ2-3	ASTPSPDTQY
few	TRBV29-1	TRBJ2-1	SVEDQGSGAVNEQF
-	TRBV20-1	TRBJ1-6	SAVDSSSYNSPLH
-	TRBV6-6	-	ASLGTSEGEQY
-	TRBV7-9	TRBJ2-7	ASSLEKGPYEQY